This T cell receptor beta chain is drawn from a study of T-cell memory formation after mild COVID-19. Study context: Clusters of TCRs were largely donor specific. General observations from the study: That cross-reactive memory joined was suggested by some responding clones appearing in pre-infection memory. A second wave expanding day 15 to 37 was CD4+-biased; contracting clones were balanced.

This clonotype came up once. Its antigen remains unidentified. The CDR3 extends over 11 amino acids. The germline CDR1 and CDR2 sequences are MNHEY and SVGAGI. Trimming shortened V by 11 bases and J by 5 bases, and 12 bases separated the two germline ends. Constant-segment primers served in 5'RACE that generated TCR alpha and TCR beta cDNA libraries bearing sample barcodes and UMIs. Each CDR3 protein gets one entry after TCRdb re-called the 5' RACE reads with MiXCR. The sample carries hundreds of thousands of distinct CDR3 sequences, about 16% recorded once. This sequence was found in a man aged 18 to 30 who had mild COVID-19 (a few samples of this study predate the infection). Cell type and time point are not known. The sample comprised PBMCs or a T cell subset sorted from them (not recorded which). This rearrangement joins TRBV6-5 to TRBJ1-2; D unresolved. CDR3 protein: CAAGHSYGYTF. For the CDR3, the DNA is TGTGCCGCGGGCCACTCTTATGGCTACACCTTC.